A single sample gave rise to the 21 T cell receptor beta chains below, sequenced in a study of cytomegalovirus exposure and HLA in healthy donors. PCR was performed using 60 Vbeta and 13 Jbeta primers. Assay used: immunoSEQ multiplex PCR; TCRdb lists only in-frame clones, some missing. The data contain 140,000 or so clones, 74% of them singletons. Sequenced material: PBMCs. The receptors were sampled from a man in his late teens or twenties in good health and CMV-seropositive.

The rearrangement joins TRBV25-1 to TRBJ1-5; 7 bases align to TRBD1. V shed 3 bases and J 2 bases; nucleotides not matched to a gene: 7. The CDR3 spans 16 residues. The V gene's germline CDR1 is MGHDK and CDR2 SYGVNS. This chain's CDR3 is CASSDVGGLGNQPQHF. The CDR3 coding sequence is TGTGCCAGCAGTGACGTAGGGGGCCTCGGCAATCAGCCCCAGCATTTT.

The chain combines TRBV5-1 with TRBJ2-6, with 15 positions matching TRBD2. The CDR3 length is 18 residues. Germline CDR1 SGHRS, CDR2 YFSETQ. The J segment lost 1 base and the V segment lost 3 bases, leaving 2 bases of the junction unmatched. CDR3 sequence reads: CASSSGLAGGSGANVLTF. The DNA of the CDR3 is TGCGCCAGCAGCTCCGGACTAGCGGGGGGGTCTGGGGCCAACGTCCTGACTTTC.

The chain is built from TRBV30 and TRBJ1-5, with D unclear. The V end was cut by 0 bases, the J end by 7 bases, with 10 bases between. Germline values: CDR1 GTSNPN, CDR2 SVGIG (reference sequence). This CDR3 comprises 13 residues. The DNA of the CDR3 is TGTGCCTGGAGTGTAGACAATACCCAGCCCCAGCATTTT. Translation: CAWSVDNTQPQHF.

This clone has a single count. The chain carries TRBV6-4 and TRBJ1-1, with a weak D call TRBD1 (6 bases). CDR3 length: 15 amino acids. The germline gives CDR1 MRHNA, CDR2 SNTAGT. Trimming stripped 0 bases from V and 0 bases from J, with 8 bases between. The CDR3 is CASSDSGALNTEAFF. CDR3 sequence (DNA): TGTGCCAGCAGTGACTCGGGGGCGCTGAACACTGAAGCTTTCTTT.

The chain employs TRBV18 and TRBJ2-7; 9 bases line up with TRBD1. The germline CDR1 and CDR2 sequences are KGHSH and LQKENI. Germline trimming cut 3 bases from V and 0 bases from J; bases unmatched to any gene: 3. The CDR3 sequence is 15 residues long. CDR3 sequence reads: CASSPWTGDSYEQYF. The CDR3 DNA sequence: TGTGCCAGCTCACCCTGGACAGGGGACTCCTACGAGCAGTACTTC.

This clone was detected only a few times. V usage is TRBV6-1 and J usage is TRBJ2-7; 7 bases map to TRBD1. The V gene end was trimmed by 10 bases and the J gene end by 6 bases; junction bases not matched to a gene: 12. Germline V gene sequence: CDR1 MNHNS, CDR2 SASEGT. The CDR3 is 13 residues long. CDR3 bases: TGTGCCACCCAGGGCCAGGGGGTCCCCGAGCAGTACTTC. It is translated as CATQGQGVPEQYF.

To note about this clone: At one of its ends the junction is not consistent with the germline gene, which may arise from a read error. The gene calls are TRBV5-6 and TRBJ1-4; D remains unclear. CDR3 length equals 13 residues. Germline CDR1 SGHDT, CDR2 YYEEEE. The CDR3 DNA follows: TGTGCCAGCAGCTTGTGGGGAGTCGAAAAACTGCTTTTT. It translates to CASSLWGVEKLLF.

V is TRBV5-1 and J is TRBJ1-5; TRBD1 might be the D (6 bases). Germline V gene lookup returns CDR1 SGHRS and CDR2 YFSETQ. V lost 2 bases and J lost 2, with 8 bases in between. The CDR3 covers 14 residues. The chain's CDR3 is CASSFSGGNQPQHF. Written as DNA, the CDR3 is TGCGCCAGCAGCTTCTCAGGGGGCAATCAGCCCCAGCATTTT.

The rearrangement links TRBV7-2 to TRBJ1-4, with TRBD1 matching 12 bases. The trim removed 2 bases at V and 8 bases at J, leaving 9 bases unmatched. Per germline, CDR1 SGHTA and CDR2 FQGNSA. The CDR3 contains 17 residues. In nucleotides, the CDR3 is TGTGCCAGCAGCTTACGGGGACAGGGGGCCTGGGGAGAAAAACTGTTTTTT. The encoded protein is CASSLRGQGAWGEKLFF.

This chain joins TRBV19 and TRBJ2-2; D possibly corresponds to TRBD1 (5 bases). Looked up from germline, CDR1 is LNHDA and CDR2 is SQIVND (reference sequence). V was shortened by 5 bases and J by 2 bases, with 15 bases between the two germline ends. The CDR3 has 16 amino acids. DNA of the CDR3: TGTGCCAGTAGTTATGGGGTCAGGGAAAACACCGGGGAGCTGTTTTTT. It translates to CASSYGVRENTGELFF.

This rearrangement joins TRBV5-8 to TRBJ2-3; 12 nucleotides align to TRBD2. The ends lost 4 bases at V and 0 bases at J; junction bases unmatched: 3. CDR1 and CDR2 (germline): SGHTS, YDEGEE. The CDR3 runs 16 residues. CDR3 loop: CASSRGLAGSTDTQYF. The CDR3 DNA reads as TGTGCCAGCAGCAGAGGACTAGCGGGGAGCACAGATACGCAGTATTTT.

The CDR3 spells CASSQGLPDYEQYF. The CDR3 bases are TGTGCCAGCAGCCAGGGACTTCCGGACTACGAGCAGTACTTC. The V and J genes are TRBV9 and TRBJ2-7, with D maybe TRBD2 (6 bases). Trimming cost V 4 bases and J 3 bases, with 14 bases left between them. CDR3 length: 14 amino acids. From germline, CDR1 is SGDLS and CDR2 YYNGEE.

In the case of this clone: An end of the junction does not agree with germline; a read error may underlie this. This sequence joins TRBV19 and TRBJ2-5; TRBD2 matches at 13 bases. Germline V gives CDR1 LNHDA, CDR2 SQIVND (reference sequence). The CDR3 runs to 17 residues. The CDR3 DNA sequence: TGTGCCAGTAGTATCCTTGGACTAGCGGGAGTCCAAGAGATCCAGTACTTC. Protein sequence: CASSILGLAGVQEIQYF.

The chain's CDR3 is CSAGNRDRNQPQHF. The CDR3 region has the DNA TGCAGCGCCGGAAATCGGGACAGAAATCAGCCCCAGCATTTT. The chain links TRBV29-1 to TRBJ1-5, with TRBD1 identical over 7 bases. Germline CDR1 is SQVTM and CDR2 is ANQGSEA. This CDR3 spans 14 amino acids. V shed 7 bases, J shed 4 bases, and the junction held 10 bases outside the gene matches.

This clone was recorded a few times. This chain uses TRBV2 with TRBJ1-4, with TRBD1 identical over 10 bases. Per the germline V gene, CDR1 is SNHLY and CDR2 is FYNNEI. CDR3 size: 16 residues. V lost 1 base to trimming and J lost 1 base; unmatched junction nucleotides: 0. The CDR3 DNA follows: TGTGCCAGCAGTGAAGGGGACAGGGGAACTAATGAAAAACTGTTTTTT. Amino acids: CASSEGDRGTNEKLFF.

V and J are TRBV5-1 and TRBJ1-2; no definite D call. Trimming removed 0 bases at V and 2 bases at J, with 8 bases between. CDR3 length: 14 residues. Germline CDR1 SGHRS, CDR2 YFSETQ. CDR3 in amino acids: CASSLDGSNYGYTF. As DNA, the CDR3 is TGCGCCAGCAGCTTGGACGGGTCAAACTATGGCTACACCTTC.

The CDR3 DNA reads as TGCGCCAGCAGCTTGGCAGGAAATGAAAAACTGTTTTTT. Its translation is CASSLAGNEKLFF. This chain connects TRBV5-1 to TRBJ1-4; D is uncertain. Germline-derived CDR1 and CDR2 are SGHRS and YFSETQ. The CDR3 has 13 residues. V was cut by 0 bases and J by 5 bases, with 5 bases left in between.

The rearrangement uses TRBV6-1 and TRBJ1-1; tentative D call: TRBD1 (5 bases). Germline CDR1 reads MNHNS; CDR2 reads SASEGT. Trimming cost V 4 bases and J 9 bases, with 18 bases left between them. CDR3 size: 14 residues. The CDR3 protein is CASSVATVPLQAFF. Here the CDR3 DNA reads TGTGCCAGCAGTGTGGCGACAGTCCCGCTTCAAGCTTTCTTT.

This clone was found once. CDR3 DNA: TGCGCCAGCAGCTTGGTGGGGGGACAGGGCGTCGAGCAGTACTTC. Translated, it gives CASSLVGGQGVEQYF. J is TRBJ2-7 and V is TRBV5-1; 9 nucleotides agree with TRBD1. The V segment lost 0 bases and the J segment 6 bases; nucleotides outside the gene matches: 7. The CDR3 length is 15 residues. The V gene's germline CDR1 is SGHRS and CDR2 YFSETQ.

The chain carries TRBV6-1 and TRBJ2-7, with D uncertain. Trimming pared 8 bases from V and 0 bases from J, leaving 11 bases between. In germline, CDR1 is MNHNS, CDR2 SASEGT. This CDR3 comprises 13 residues. The CDR3 protein is CASVGSASYEQYF. The CDR3 bases are TGTGCCAGCGTTGGCAGTGCCTCCTACGAGCAGTACTTC.

This chain connects TRBV29-1 to TRBJ2-2, with 8 bases identical to TRBD2. Germline CDR1 and CDR2: SQVTM and ANQGSEA. The CDR3 has 14 amino acids. V was pared by 4 bases and J by 1 base, with 2 bases of the junction left unmatched. This CDR3 is CSVGSGRNTGELFF. CDR3 nucleotide sequence: TGCAGCGTTGGCAGCGGGAGGAACACCGGGGAGCTGTTTTTT.